One T cell receptor beta chain is described in this entry. The antigen remains unidentified. CDR1 and CDR2 from the germline V gene are SGHAT and FQNNGV. CDR3 length: 16 amino acids. V was trimmed by 0 bases and J by 0 bases, leaving 9 bases between them. This sample is part of a study of shared clonotypes between healthy human individuals. Study context: Used for every donor were three CD4 naive, three CD4 memory, two CD8 naive and one CD8 memory plate.

The study's findings and limits: On the whole, naive subsets had larger estimated richness than memory subsets had.

Here immunoSEQ multiplex PCR was the method, and the copy in TCRdb shows in-frame clones only, minus some. This sample has about 2.2 million clones, with about 93% found just once. CD45RO-negative, CCR7-selected cells formed the naive CD8 fraction, which excluded terminally differentiated effector memory CD45RA+ cells. Material for sequencing was naive CD8+ T cells from PBMCs. The receptor was isolated from a man between 18 and 35 years old in good health. Some clones in this sample may be carry-over from other donors' samples. The chain carries TRBV11-2 and TRBJ1-5; D gene unclear. Here the CDR3 DNA reads TGTGCCAGCAGCTTAGAGGCCGGATATAGCAATCAGCCCCAGCATTTT. The encoded protein is CASSLEAGYSNQPQHF.